Following are 20 T cell receptor beta chains from one sample sequenced in a study of vaccination and CD4 T cells after COVID-19. Their recognized antigens are unknown. Oncomine TCR Beta short-read sequencing was applied to DNA from cultured CD4+ T cells. TCRdb used MiXCR to reprocess the PCR reads, holding one entry per CDR3 protein. In the table there are around 19,000 distinct CDR3 sequences, about 56% of which are singletons. Treatment noted: roughly ten-day PBMC culture with coronavirus spike peptide pools or control peptides (ViraFEST assay). The sequenced sample consisted of CD4+ T cells from blood, cultured in vitro. The source of these receptors is a human donor who had recovered from COVID-19.

The rearrangement links TRBV6-2 or TRBV6-3 to TRBJ2-3; D is perhaps TRBD2 (5 bases). There are 17 residues in the CDR3. V gave up 2 bases and J gave up 2 bases, with 17 bases separating them. Germline V lookup: CDR1 MNHEY, CDR2 SVGEGT. The CDR3 here is CASSYLREPAPTDTQYF. The DNA of the CDR3 is TGTGCCAGCAGTTACCTCCGGGAACCCGCGCCCACAGATACGCAGTATTTT.

As concerns this clonotype: It is unclear where the CDR3 begins or ends on the DNA, so no DNA is shown, and the CDR3 is as TCRdb lists it. The chain carries TRBV7-5 and TRBJ2-1. TRBV7-5 is a pseudogene. The CDR3 numbers 19 amino acids, ends counted. CDR3 sequence reads: CISVPEAAGMGSPYNEQFF.

The gene calls are TRBV27 and TRBJ2-1; D may correspond to TRBD1 or TRBD2 (5 bases each). CDR1 and CDR2 from the germline V gene are MNHEY and SMNVEV (reference sequence). V was clipped by 3 bases and J by 2 bases, with 20 bases between them. The CDR3 is made up of 18 amino acids. The DNA for the CDR3 is TGTGCCAGCAGTTTCGGGGCCTCCGGGCGGTTTACCTACAATGAGCAGTTCTTC. It is translated as CASSFGASGRFTYNEQFF.

This clonotype was detected once. This chain links TRBV9 with TRBJ2-7; 9 nucleotides line up with TRBD2. Germline V gene data show CDR1 as SGDLS and CDR2 as YYNGEE. V trimming: 0 bases; J trimming: 8 bases; junction bases outside the gene matches: 9. The CDR3 consists of 15 residues. CDR3 residues: CASSVDLAGQYKQYF. CDR3 sequence (DNA): TGTGCCAGCAGCGTAGACCTAGCGGGACAATACAAGCAGTACTTC.

Only a few counts were recorded for this clonotype. V gene TRBV20-1 combines with J gene TRBJ2-5; the D is unclear. The germline V and J ends were trimmed by 3 bases and 0 bases, with 8 bases remaining between them. Germline CDR1 is DFQATT and CDR2 is SNEGSKA (reference sequence). The CDR3 contains 13 residues. CDR3 DNA sequence: TGCAGTGCTAGGGCTCAGTACCAAGAGACCCAGTACTTC. This translates into CSARAQYQETQYF.

The chain recombines TRBV7-3 with TRBJ2-1, with 8 bases fitting TRBD2. The CDR3 has 15 residues. The J segment lost 5 bases and the V segment lost 4 bases, leaving 7 bases of the junction unmatched. Germline values: CDR1 SGHTA, CDR2 FQGTGA. This chain's CDR3 is CASSYSPAGDNEQFF. The CDR3 DNA follows: TGTGCCAGCAGCTATAGCCCAGCGGGAGACAATGAGCAGTTCTTC.

The rearrangement links TRBV7-9 to TRBJ1-2; no clear D gene. Trimming took 0 bases from V and 5 from J, leaving 13 bases between them. Germline CDR1 and CDR2: SEHNR and FQNEAQ (reference sequence). The CDR3 consists of 15 residues. The CDR3 DNA follows: TGTGCCAGCAGCTTAGCAGGCCCTCTGGAATATGGCTACACCTTC. Residues: CASSLAGPLEYGYTF.

This clonotype was observed a few times. The chain carries TRBV7-2 and TRBJ1-5; D is possibly TRBD1 (6 bases). With 4 bases removed from V and 5 bases from J, the gap between germline ends came to 12 bases. The V gene's germline CDR1 is SGHTA and CDR2 FQGNSA. This CDR3 comprises 14 residues. The CDR3 loop is CASSSDRGYQPQHF. The CDR3 DNA is TGTGCCAGCAGCTCGGACAGAGGGTATCAGCCCCAGCATTTT.

The chain combines TRBV4-3 with TRBJ1-2, with unresolved D. The CDR3 is 15 amino acids. Trimming pared 0 bases from V and 8 bases from J, leaving 16 bases between. Germline V lookup: CDR1 LGHNA, CDR2 YSLEER. The CDR3 sequence is CASSQDVRQAEGYTF. The CDR3 bases are TGCGCCAGCAGCCAAGACGTAAGACAAGCCGAAGGCTACACCTTC.

This clonotype turned up a few times. The chain has TRBV6-1 and TRBJ2-5; D not certain. The V gene lost 10 bases and the J gene lost 5 bases, with 14 bases spanning the gap. CDR1 MNHNS and CDR2 SASEGT come from the germline V gene. This CDR3 comprises 12 residues. CDR3 sequence: CATSYPSETQYF. CDR3 DNA sequence: TGTGCCACCTCCTACCCATCGGAGACCCAGTACTTC.

The chain uses TRBV19 and TRBJ2-6; D call uncertain. The germline V gene has CDR1 LNHDA and CDR2 SQIVND (reference sequence). Trimming pared 6 bases from V and 0 bases from J, leaving 6 bases between. The CDR3 runs to 14 residues. In DNA, the CDR3 is TGTGCCAGTAGGGGTTTCTCTGGGGCCAACGTCCTGACTTTC. This encodes CASRGFSGANVLTF.

This clonotype appeared a few times. This rearrangement joins TRBV5-4 to TRBJ2-7; D gene ambiguous. Trimming shortened V by 0 bases and J by 2 bases, and 9 bases separated the two germline ends. Germline CDR1 and CDR2: SGHNT and YYREEE (reference sequence). This CDR3 region has 14 residues. In nucleotides, the CDR3 is TGTGCCAGCAGCTTGGATCTAGTCCCCTACGAGCAGTACTTC. This encodes CASSLDLVPYEQYF.

This chain joins TRBV6-2 or TRBV6-3 and TRBJ2-5; TRBD2 aligns across 9 bases. J gave up 0 bases and V 6 bases, and 5 bases lay outside the gene matches. The CDR3 has 15 residues. Germline lookup yields CDR1 MNHEY and CDR2 SVGEGT. CDR3 protein: CASRSGLANQETQYF. CDR3 sequence (DNA): TGTGCCAGCAGGTCCGGACTAGCGAACCAAGAGACCCAGTACTTC.

The CDR3 protein is CSARDSRTGYEQYF. As DNA, the CDR3 is TGCAGTGCTAGAGATTCTAGGACAGGCTACGAGCAGTACTTC. The chain uses TRBV20-1 and TRBJ2-7; 7 positions agree with TRBD1. With V trimmed by 0 bases and J by 3 bases, 5 bases remained unmatched. The CDR3 contains 14 residues. Germline V lookup: CDR1 DFQATT, CDR2 SNEGSKA (reference sequence).

This CDR3 is CASSRQGTYEQYF. CDR3 DNA: TGTGCCAGCAGCCGACAGGGGACCTACGAGCAGTACTTC. This sequence joins TRBV7-2 and TRBJ2-7, with 8 bases fitting TRBD1. The ends lost 5 bases at V and 2 bases at J; junction bases unmatched: 2. This CDR3 contains 13 residues. The germline gives CDR1 SGHTA, CDR2 FQGNSA.

J is TRBJ1-1 and V is TRBV19; 8 nucleotides agree with TRBD1. Trimming removed 6 bases from V and 13 bases from J; junction bases left unmatched: 16. The CDR3 spans 14 residues. Germline CDR1 reads LNHDA; CDR2 reads SQIVND (reference sequence). CDR3 in amino acids: CASSMPGQDPRGFF. The CDR3 DNA is TGTGCCAGTAGCATGCCGGGACAGGATCCCCGAGGTTTCTTT.

The chain employs TRBV20-1 and TRBJ2-1; 8 bases are shared with TRBD2. In germline, CDR1 is DFQATT, CDR2 SNEGSKA (reference sequence). The CDR3 runs to 13 residues. V lost 5 bases, J lost 6 bases, and 6 bases stayed unmatched. The chain's CDR3 is CSAEVGTSNEQFF. The CDR3 DNA reads TGCAGTGCTGAAGTCGGGACTAGCAATGAGCAGTTCTTC.

This clonotype was observed a handful of times. The chain combines TRBV11-3 with TRBJ2-2, with TRBD2 matching over 15 bases. The junction had 2 bases not matched to a gene; V was cut back by 6 bases and J by 6 bases. CDR1 and CDR2 (germline): SGHNT, YENEEA. The CDR3 is made up of 15 amino acids. The CDR3 loop reads CASRGLAGGPGELFF. As DNA, the CDR3 is TGTGCCAGCAGAGGACTAGCGGGGGGGCCCGGGGAGCTGTTTTTT.

This clonotype is a singleton in its sample. The chain uses TRBV28 and TRBJ1-6; a possible D gene is TRBD1 (6 bases). Looked up from germline, CDR1 is MDHEN and CDR2 is SYDVKM. Trimming removed 4 bases from V and 9 bases from J, with 16 bases in between. The CDR3 loop spans 15 amino acids. The CDR3 sequence is CASSSDRIIFSPLHF. DNA for the CDR3: TGTGCCAGCAGTTCCGACAGGATCATATTTTCACCCCTCCACTTT. The full variable domain, completed using reference TRBV28 and TRBJ1-6, is DVKVTQSSRYLVKRTGEKVFLECVQDMDHENMFWYRQDPGLGLRLIYFSYDVKMKEKGDIPEGYSVSREKKERFSLILESASTNQTSMYLCASSSDRIIFSPLHFGNGTRLTVT.

This clonotype was picked up one time. Its ends do not fully match the called genes, so a read error is possible. The V gene is TRBV20-1, the J gene TRBJ2-3, with D perhaps matching TRBD2 (5 bases). CDR3 length: 16 amino acids. CDR1 is DFQATT, CDR2 SNEGSKA, per germline (reference sequence). CDR3 sequence: CSARDESRVFTDMQYF. The CDR3 region has the DNA TGCAGTGCTAGAGATGAATCGCGGGTCTTCACAGATATGCAGTATTTT.